This T cell receptor beta chain was profiled in a study of CD8+ T cells in alopecia areata. Study background: Oral tofacitinib, 5 to 10 mg twice daily, was given in an open-label trial. A 6-month period off drug followed tofacitinib, which lasted 6 to 18 months.

The CDR3 is 15 amino acids. The J segment lost 7 bases and the V segment lost 4 bases, leaving 7 bases of the junction unmatched. Per the germline V gene, CDR1 is MDHEN and CDR2 is SYDVKM. Findings of the study overall: It was observed that many expanded lesional clones persisted in scalp and blood during tofacitinib. Scalp sample data also include resident alphabeta T cells from normal skin.

The authors extracted RNA and reverse transcribed it into cDNA as the sequencing template. Assay: immunoSEQ multiplex PCR; the TCRdb copy retains only in-frame clones and omits some. The sample includes 98,000 or so clones, approximately 60% of them seen just once. Of note for this clone: Its antigen remains unknown.

Treatment described: oral pan-JAK inhibitor, 5-10 mg twice daily. The sequence came from a human donor with alopecia areata. Sequences were derived from CD8+ T cells sorted from blood, sampled at week 4, from a patient treated with tofacitinib. This chain uses TRBV28 with TRBJ2-1; 10 bases agree with TRBD2. CDR3 bases: TGTGCCAGCAGTTCTAGCGGGAGAGGGTGGAATGAGCAGTTCTTC. Its translation is CASSSSGRGWNEQFF.